Each of the 32 T cell receptor beta chains below was sequenced from the same sample in a study of blood T cell repertoires in COVID-19. Only in-frame clones appear in the TCRdb table, and some are missing; sequencing was by immunoSEQ multiplex PCR. The profile shows 60,000 to 70,000 clones, about 82% of them singletons. The material sequenced was peripheral blood. The receptors shown here come from a human donor in a cohort sampled during active COVID-19.

The chain is built from TRBV30 and TRBJ1-3, with 8 bases aligning to TRBD1. CDR1 GTSNPN and CDR2 SVGIG come from the germline V gene (reference sequence). The length of the CDR3 is 18 residues. The ends lost 3 bases at V and 0 bases at J; junction bases unmatched: 13. The chain's CDR3 is CAWSTGTGGTSSGNTIYF. The CDR3 DNA is TGTGCCTGGAGCACCGGGACAGGCGGAACGAGCTCTGGAAACACCATATATTTT.

Written as DNA, the CDR3 is TGTGCCAGCAGCCTTCCCCAGAGGGAGCAGTACTTC. This sequence encodes CASSLPQREQYF. The genes are TRBV13 and TRBJ2-7; D remains unclear. This CDR3 contains 12 residues. Trimming removed 5 bases from V and 7 bases from J, with 12 bases in between. Germline V gives CDR1 PRHDT, CDR2 FYEKMQ (reference sequence).

Regarding this clone: The junction departs from the called germline gene at one end, perhaps through a read error. The chain couples TRBV7-9 to TRBJ1-1; a weak D match, TRBD1 (5 bases). The V gene's germline CDR1 is SEHNR and CDR2 FQNEAQ (reference sequence). This CDR3 region has 16 residues. The CDR3 nucleotides are TGTGCCAGCAGCTTATGGGGGGGGTCAGAGAACGCTGAAGCTTTCTTT. It yields the protein CASSLWGGSENAEAFF.

V gene TRBV7-3 combines with J gene TRBJ2-5, with D possibly matching TRBD2 (5 bases). V lost 5 bases, J lost 0 bases, and 16 bases lay in between. CDR3 length: 16 residues. Germline V gene sequence: CDR1 SGHTA, CDR2 FQGTGA. The CDR3 loop is CASSPGSIPYQETQYF. The CDR3 nucleotides are TGTGCCAGCAGCCCGGGATCTATACCGTACCAAGAGACCCAGTACTTC.

V gene TRBV14 combines with J gene TRBJ2-1, with D perhaps matching TRBD2 (5 bases). Trimming shortened V by 1 base and J by 15 bases, and 13 bases separated the two germline ends. The CDR3 spans 12 residues. CDR1 and CDR2 from the germline V gene are SGHDN and FVKESK. For the CDR3, the DNA is TGTGCCAGCAGCCAAGCCGGACGGGGAGCGTTCTTC. It yields the protein CASSQAGRGAFF.

The gene calls are TRBV7-8 and TRBJ2-2, with D perhaps TRBD2 (6 bases). Germline V gene lookup returns CDR1 SGHVS and CDR2 FQNEAQ. Trimming took 3 bases from V and 4 from J, leaving 9 bases between them. The CDR3 is 14 amino acids. The CDR3 bases are TGTGCCAGCAGCTTTGGGGGGAGCACCGGGGAGCTGTTTTTT. Translated: CASSFGGSTGELFF.

The V call is TRBV7-8, the J call TRBJ2-7, with 12 bases that match TRBD1. CDR1 is SGHVS and CDR2 is FQNEAQ in the germline V gene. There are 14 residues in the CDR3. Trimming took 4 bases from V and 9 from J; bases not matched to a gene: 7. The CDR3 DNA is TGTGCCAGCAGCTCCGGGACAGGGGGCTTACGGCAGTACTTC. Protein product: CASSSGTGGLRQYF.

The gene calls are TRBV28 and TRBJ1-5; D unclear. Trimming pared 6 bases from V and 4 bases from J, leaving 13 bases between. The CDR3 is 14 residues long. Germline V gene data show CDR1 as MDHEN and CDR2 as SYDVKM. This CDR3 reads CASRAGEPNQPQHF. CDR3 in DNA: TGTGCCAGCAGGGCCGGAGAACCTAATCAGCCCCAGCATTTT.

The rearrangement links TRBV9 to TRBJ2-2; D call uncertain. CDR3 length: 11 amino acids. V was clipped by 2 bases and J by 6 bases, with 2 bases between them. CDR1 is SGDLS, CDR2 YYNGEE, per germline. The CDR3 DNA sequence: TGTGCCAGCAGCGTCTCCGGGGAGCTGTTTTTT. This translates into CASSVSGELFF.

The V gene is TRBV3-1 (or the pseudogene TRBV3-2), the J gene TRBJ1-5, with D possibly matching TRBD1 (6 bases). Germline lookup yields CDR1 LGHDT and CDR2 YNNKEL (reference sequence). The CDR3 is 15 residues long. The ends were cut back, 3 bases at V and 7 bases at J, with 16 bases in the middle. CDR3 loop: CASSQATGMGQPQHF. The DNA for the CDR3 is TGTGCCAGCAGCCAGGCGACAGGTATGGGGCAGCCCCAGCATTTT.

This clone was seen a single time. The V and J genes are TRBV27 and TRBJ2-7; 7 bases are a match to TRBD1. The CDR3 sequence is 14 residues long. V lost 0 bases, J lost 9 bases, and 8 bases stayed unmatched. CDR1 and CDR2 from the germline V gene are MNHEY and SMNVEV (reference sequence). CDR3 DNA: TGTGCCAGCAGTTTATCACAGGGGACCGTCACGCAGTACTTC. It translates to CASSLSQGTVTQYF.

CDR3 amino acids: CASRRGGLGNEQFF. In DNA form, the CDR3 reads TGTGCCAGCAGGCGGGGGGGCCTTGGCAATGAGCAGTTCTTC. V is TRBV7-9 and J is TRBJ2-1, with 9 bases identical to TRBD2. J gave up 6 bases and V 6 bases, and 6 bases lay outside the gene matches. Germline V CDR1 and CDR2: SEHNR, FQNEAQ (reference sequence). This CDR3 has 14 residues.

This chain joins TRBV28 and TRBJ1-3; D possibly corresponds to TRBD1 (6 bases). Trimming removed 8 bases from V and 9 bases from J, with 23 bases in between. The CDR3 sequence is 15 residues long. Germline V lookup: CDR1 MDHEN, CDR2 SYDVKM. The DNA for the CDR3 is TGTGCCAGCCTGCAAGGGGGGGCTCTGACGGGCACCATATATTTT. As protein: CASLQGGALTGTIYF.

V gene TRBV3-1 (or the pseudogene TRBV3-2) combines with J gene TRBJ2-5; D is perhaps TRBD2 (6 bases). Between the trimmed V and J ends, which lost 0 bases and 5 bases, there was a span of 13 bases. Germline V lookup: CDR1 LGHDT, CDR2 YNNKEL (reference sequence). CDR3 size: 15 residues. In DNA, the CDR3 is TGTGCCAGCAGCCAAGATGCAGGGAGCGGGGAGACCCAGTACTTC. Its translation is CASSQDAGSGETQYF.

V usage is TRBV19 and J usage is TRBJ2-3; D uncertain. The V end was cut by 11 bases, the J end by 2 bases, with 14 bases between. Per the germline V gene, CDR1 is LNHDA and CDR2 is SQIVND (reference sequence). The CDR3 extends over 13 amino acids. CDR3 nucleotides: TGTGCCTCCTCTGGCACTAACACAGATACGCAGTATTTT. This codes for CASSGTNTDTQYF.

The chain employs TRBV6-5 and TRBJ2-2; tentative D call: TRBD1 (6 bases). The CDR3 totals 14 residues. V shed 6 bases and J shed 7 bases, with 15 bases lying between them. Germline CDR1 is MNHEY and CDR2 is SVGAGI. DNA for the CDR3: TGTGCCAGCAGACCAACCACAGGGATCGGGGAGCTGTTTTTT. As protein: CASRPTTGIGELFF.

V gene TRBV9 combines with J gene TRBJ2-7; 10 nucleotides agree with TRBD2. Germline V CDR1 and CDR2: SGDLS, YYNGEE. CDR3 length equals 16 residues. Losses at the gene ends were 0 bases for V and 2 bases for J; bases not matched to a gene: 5. CDR3 loop: CASSVGLAGAPYEQYF. The CDR3 DNA sequence: TGTGCCAGCAGCGTAGGCCTAGCGGGGGCCCCCTACGAGCAGTACTTC.

A remark on this clone: At one of its ends the junction is not consistent with the germline gene, which may arise from a read error. The rearrangement links TRBV11-3 to TRBJ1-2; D gene ambiguous. CDR1 is SGHNT and CDR2 is YENEEA in the germline V gene. This CDR3 is 14 amino acids long. The CDR3: CASSLDHTYYGYTF. In DNA form, the CDR3 reads TGTGCCAGCAGCCTAGATCACACCTACTATGGCTACACCTTC.

This clone was seen more than once but under ten times. V and J are TRBV5-1 and TRBJ1-3, with unresolved D. V gave up 3 bases and J gave up 0 bases, with 13 bases separating them. Germline V gene data show CDR1 as SGHRS and CDR2 as YFSETQ. CDR3 length equals 16 residues. The CDR3 coding sequence is TGCGCCAGCAGCTCTGGACTCGTTTTCTCTGGAAACACCATATATTTT. Encoded protein: CASSSGLVFSGNTIYF.

This clone occurred once. The genes are TRBV9 and TRBJ1-1; D is uncertain. CDR1 is SGDLS and CDR2 is YYNGEE in the germline V gene. This CDR3 spans 12 amino acids. The V and J ends lost 5 bases and 6 bases respectively, with 11 bases between them. The CDR3 sequence is CASSPGRAEAFF. As DNA, the CDR3 is TGTGCCAGCAGTCCGGGGAGGGCTGAAGCTTTCTTT.

V usage is TRBV4-3 and J usage is TRBJ2-1, with 9 bases matching TRBD2. Germline V gives CDR1 LGHNA, CDR2 YSLEER. The CDR3 has 17 residues. The V and J ends lost 0 bases and 0 bases, in that order; junction bases with no gene match: 3. The CDR3 nucleotides read TGCGCCAGCAGCCAAGATCCGCGGGGGGGCTCCTACAATGAGCAGTTCTTC. Translated: CASSQDPRGGSYNEQFF.

The V gene is TRBV24-1, the J gene TRBJ2-7, with a weak D call TRBD2 (5 bases). In germline, CDR1 is KGHDR, CDR2 SFDVKD. V was clipped by 2 bases and J by 5 bases, with 9 bases between them. The CDR3 sequence is 13 residues long. CDR3 sequence: CATSDSGINEQYF. CDR3 DNA: TGTGCCACCAGTGATTCCGGGATCAACGAGCAGTACTTC.

V usage is TRBV19 and J usage is TRBJ1-5; possibly TRBD1 for D (6 bases). V was pared by 6 bases and J by 3 bases, with 15 bases between. From germline, CDR1 is LNHDA and CDR2 SQIVND (reference sequence). The CDR3 is made up of 15 amino acids. The CDR3 loop reads CASSLLGDINQPQHF. In DNA form, the CDR3 reads TGTGCCAGTAGCTTACTCGGGGACATCAATCAGCCCCAGCATTTT.

CDR3 loop: CASSFLGLAASTDTQYF. The DNA for the CDR3 is TGTGCCAGCAGCTTCCTGGGACTAGCGGCTAGCACAGATACGCAGTATTTT. This chain connects TRBV7-2 to TRBJ2-3; 11 bases are shared with TRBD2. The CDR3 has 17 amino acids. Germline V gene sequence: CDR1 SGHTA, CDR2 FQGNSA. After removal of 3 bases from V and 0 bases from J, the junction contained 5 bases not matched to a gene.

The J gene is TRBJ1-1, the V gene TRBV30; D remains ambiguous. The CDR3 has 12 amino acids. Germline-derived CDR1 and CDR2 are GTSNPN and SVGIG (reference sequence). Trimming took 4 bases from V and 7 from J, leaving 13 bases between them. CDR3 sequence reads: CAWNQPEGEAFF. The CDR3 DNA reads as TGTGCCTGGAACCAACCGGAGGGTGAAGCTTTCTTT.

This chain connects TRBV6-1 to TRBJ2-5; a possible D gene is TRBD2 (6 bases). The CDR3 runs 15 residues. The ends were cut back, 3 bases at V and 0 bases at J, with 11 bases in the middle. Per the germline V gene, CDR1 is MNHNS and CDR2 is SASEGT. The CDR3: CASSEMRGYQETQYF. CDR3 nucleotide sequence: TGTGCCAGCAGTGAGATGCGGGGCTACCAAGAGACCCAGTACTTC.

The sample holds one count of this clone. V is TRBV3-1 (or the pseudogene TRBV3-2) and J is TRBJ1-1; D is uncertain. Deletions cut 2 bases from V and 1 base from J, with 8 bases between. Germline V CDR1 and CDR2: LGHDT, YNNKEL (reference sequence). There are 14 residues in the CDR3. CDR3 amino acids: CASSQLRTNTEAFF. The CDR3 DNA reads TGTGCCAGCAGCCAACTAAGAACGAACACTGAAGCTTTCTTT.

The chain carries TRBV7-3 and TRBJ2-3; 9 positions agree with TRBD1. Germline V gene lookup returns CDR1 SGHTA and CDR2 FQGTGA. CDR3 length equals 15 residues. Trimming at V came to 5 bases and at J to 2 bases, leaving 5 bases not matched to a gene. For the CDR3, the DNA is TGTGCCAGCAGCCCGACAGGGGGAATCACAGATACGCAGTATTTT. Its translation: CASSPTGGITDTQYF.

This clone appeared a few times. V usage is TRBV29-1 and J usage is TRBJ2-1; 8 bases line up with TRBD2. The CDR3 contains 14 residues. The V gene end was trimmed by 7 bases and the J gene end by 3 bases; junction bases not matched to a gene: 8. Germline V gene data show CDR1 as SQVTM and CDR2 as ANQGSEA. CDR3 bases: TGCAGCGGTCGGCGAGCGGGGGTCTACAATGAGCAGTTCTTC. It yields the protein CSGRRAGVYNEQFF.

The genes are TRBV4-2 and TRBJ1-5; TRBD1 is a possible D gene (6 bases). CDR3 length equals 15 residues. Per germline, CDR1 LGHNA and CDR2 YNFKEQ. V was shortened by 7 bases and J by 4 bases, with 17 bases between the two germline ends. CDR3 coding DNA: TGTGCCAGCAAACAGGGTCCGGGCGCGAATCAGCCCCAGCATTTT. This gives the protein CASKQGPGANQPQHF.

This clone has more than one count but fewer than ten. The chain uses TRBV6-5 and TRBJ2-1; maybe TRBD1 (6 bases). There are 13 residues in the CDR3. Trimming left V 6 bases short and J 4 bases short, with 10 bases between. Germline CDR1 and CDR2: MNHEY and SVGAGI. CDR3 region: CASRDSTYNEQFF. The CDR3 DNA is TGTGCCAGCAGGGACAGTACTTACAATGAGCAGTTCTTC.

The chain couples TRBV3-1 (or the pseudogene TRBV3-2) to TRBJ1-2; 12 nucleotides align to TRBD1. This CDR3 has 17 amino acids. Per germline, CDR1 LGHDT and CDR2 YNNKEL (reference sequence). J was trimmed by 3 bases and V by 2 bases; bases with no gene match: 7. CDR3 nucleotides: TGTGCCAGCAGCCAATATGGGACAGGGGGCGCCGACTATGGCTACACCTTC. Its protein product is CASSQYGTGGADYGYTF.